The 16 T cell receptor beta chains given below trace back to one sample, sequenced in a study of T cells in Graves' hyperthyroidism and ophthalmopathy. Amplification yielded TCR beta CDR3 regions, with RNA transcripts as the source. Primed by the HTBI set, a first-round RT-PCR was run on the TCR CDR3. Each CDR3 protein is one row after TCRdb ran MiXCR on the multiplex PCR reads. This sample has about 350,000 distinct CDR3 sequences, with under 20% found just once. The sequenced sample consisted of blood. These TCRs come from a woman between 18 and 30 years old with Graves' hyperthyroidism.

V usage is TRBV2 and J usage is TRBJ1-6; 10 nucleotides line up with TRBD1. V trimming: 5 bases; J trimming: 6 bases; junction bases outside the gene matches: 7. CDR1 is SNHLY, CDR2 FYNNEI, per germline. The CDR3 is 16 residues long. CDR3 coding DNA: TGTGCCAGCAGTCGGGACAGGGGCTGGGGTAATTCACCCCTCCACTTT. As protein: CASSRDRGWGNSPLHF.

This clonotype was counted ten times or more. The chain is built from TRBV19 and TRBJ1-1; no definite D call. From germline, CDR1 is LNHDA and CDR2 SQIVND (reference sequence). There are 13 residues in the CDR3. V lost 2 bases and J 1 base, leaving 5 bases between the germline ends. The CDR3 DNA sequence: TGTGCCAGTAGTATATCCCGGAACACTGAAGCTTTCTTT. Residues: CASSISRNTEAFF. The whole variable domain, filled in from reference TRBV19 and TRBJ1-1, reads DGGITQSPKYLFRKEGQNVTLSCEQNLNHDAMYWYRQDPGQGLRLIYYSQIVNDFQKGDIAEGYSVSREKKESFPLTVTSAQKNPTAFYLCASSISRNTEAFFGQGTRLTVV.

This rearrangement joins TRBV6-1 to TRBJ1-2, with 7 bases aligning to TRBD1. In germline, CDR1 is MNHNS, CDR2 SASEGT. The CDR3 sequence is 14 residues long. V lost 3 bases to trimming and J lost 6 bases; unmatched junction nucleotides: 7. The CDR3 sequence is CASSDPGTVDGYTF. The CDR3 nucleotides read TGTGCCAGCAGTGACCCCGGGACAGTGGATGGCTACACCTTC.

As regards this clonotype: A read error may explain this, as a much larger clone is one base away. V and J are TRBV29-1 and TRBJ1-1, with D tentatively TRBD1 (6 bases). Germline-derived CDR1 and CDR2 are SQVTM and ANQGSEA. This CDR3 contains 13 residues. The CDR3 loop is CSVGLSGDTEACF. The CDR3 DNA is TGCAGCGTCGGACTTAGCGGGGACACTGAAGCTTGCTTT.

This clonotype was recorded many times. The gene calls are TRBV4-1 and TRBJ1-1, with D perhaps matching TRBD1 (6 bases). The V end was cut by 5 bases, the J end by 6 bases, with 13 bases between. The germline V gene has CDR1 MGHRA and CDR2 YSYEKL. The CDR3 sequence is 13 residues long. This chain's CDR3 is CASSRRGQSEAFF. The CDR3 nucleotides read TGCGCCAGCAGCAGGCGGGGGCAGTCTGAAGCTTTCTTT.

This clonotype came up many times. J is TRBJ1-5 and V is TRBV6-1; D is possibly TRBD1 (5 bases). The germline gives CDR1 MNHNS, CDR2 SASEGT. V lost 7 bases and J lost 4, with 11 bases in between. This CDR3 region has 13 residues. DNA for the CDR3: TGTGCCAGCACCAGGGAAGGGAATCAGCCCCAGCATTTT. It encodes CASTREGNQPQHF.

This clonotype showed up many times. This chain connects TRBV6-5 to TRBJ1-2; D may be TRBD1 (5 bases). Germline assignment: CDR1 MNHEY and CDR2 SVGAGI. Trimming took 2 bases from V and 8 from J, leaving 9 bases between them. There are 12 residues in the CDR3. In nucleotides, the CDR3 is TGTGCCAGCAGTTACAGGGGTGAAGGCTACACCTTC. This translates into CASSYRGEGYTF.

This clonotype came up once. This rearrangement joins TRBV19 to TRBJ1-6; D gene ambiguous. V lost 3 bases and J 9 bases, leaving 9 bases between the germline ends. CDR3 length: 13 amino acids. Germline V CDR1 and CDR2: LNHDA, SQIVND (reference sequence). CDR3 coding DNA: TGTGCCAGTAGTATGGAGGCCCGTTCACCCCTCCACTTT. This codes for CASSMEARSPLHF.

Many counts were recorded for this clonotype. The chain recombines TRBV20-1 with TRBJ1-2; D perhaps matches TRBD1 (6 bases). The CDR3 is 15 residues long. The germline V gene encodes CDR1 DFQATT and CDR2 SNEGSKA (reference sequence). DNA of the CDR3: TGCAGAACTATAGACCCACAGGGTCGGTACTATGGCTACACCTTC. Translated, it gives CRTIDPQGRYYGYTF.

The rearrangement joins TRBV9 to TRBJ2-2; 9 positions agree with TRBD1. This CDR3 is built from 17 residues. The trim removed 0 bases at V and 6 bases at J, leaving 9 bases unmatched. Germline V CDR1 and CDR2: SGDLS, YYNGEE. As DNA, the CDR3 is TGTGCCAGCAGCGTAGAAGGACAGGGGCCGTGGGCCGGGGAGCTGTTTTTT. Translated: CASSVEGQGPWAGELFF. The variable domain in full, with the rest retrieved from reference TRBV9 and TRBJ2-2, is DSGVTQTPKHLITATGQRVTLRCSPRSGDLSVYWYQQSLDQGLQFLIQYYNGEERAKGNILERFSAQQFPDLHSELNLSSLELGDSALYFCASSVEGQGPWAGELFFGEGSRLTVL.

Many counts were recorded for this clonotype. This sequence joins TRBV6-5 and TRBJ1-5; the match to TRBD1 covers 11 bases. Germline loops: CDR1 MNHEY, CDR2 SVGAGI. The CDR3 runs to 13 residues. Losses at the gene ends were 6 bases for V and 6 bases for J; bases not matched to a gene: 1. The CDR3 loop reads CASRGTGGQPQHF. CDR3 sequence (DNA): TGTGCCAGCAGGGGGACAGGGGGTCAGCCCCAGCATTTT.

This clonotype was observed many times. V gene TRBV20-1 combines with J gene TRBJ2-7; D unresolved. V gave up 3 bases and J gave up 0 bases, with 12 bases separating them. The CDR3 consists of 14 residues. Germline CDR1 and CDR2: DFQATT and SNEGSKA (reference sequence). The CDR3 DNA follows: TGCAGTGCTAGCATGATTACAAACTCCTACGAGCAGTACTTC. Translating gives CSASMITNSYEQYF.

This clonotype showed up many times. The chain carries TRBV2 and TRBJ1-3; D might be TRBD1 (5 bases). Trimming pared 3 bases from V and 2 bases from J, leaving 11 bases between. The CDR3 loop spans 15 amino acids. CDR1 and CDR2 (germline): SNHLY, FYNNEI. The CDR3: CASSDRVVTGNTIYF. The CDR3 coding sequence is TGTGCCAGCAGTGACAGGGTGGTTACTGGAAACACCATATATTTT.

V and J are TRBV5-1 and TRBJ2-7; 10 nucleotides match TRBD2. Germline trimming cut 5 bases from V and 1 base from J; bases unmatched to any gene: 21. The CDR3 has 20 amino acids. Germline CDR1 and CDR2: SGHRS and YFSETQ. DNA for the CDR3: TGCGCCAGCAGGACCGGGACTAGCGAGGGCCGGAACCGAATTTCCTACGAGCAGTACGTC. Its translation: CASRTGTSEGRNRISYEQYV.

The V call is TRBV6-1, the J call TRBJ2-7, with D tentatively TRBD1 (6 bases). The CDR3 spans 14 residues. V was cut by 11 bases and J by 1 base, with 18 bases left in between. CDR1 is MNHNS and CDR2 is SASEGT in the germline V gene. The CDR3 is CASQGHLRSYEQYF. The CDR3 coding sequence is TGTGCCTCCCAGGGACACCTTCGGTCCTACGAGCAGTACTTC.

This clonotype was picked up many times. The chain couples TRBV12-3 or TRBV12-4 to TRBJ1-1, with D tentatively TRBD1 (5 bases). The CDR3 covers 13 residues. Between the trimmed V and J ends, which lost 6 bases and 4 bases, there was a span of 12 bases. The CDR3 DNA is TGTGCCAGCAGCAGGAGCCAGGGCACTGAAGCTTTCTTT. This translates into CASSRSQGTEAFF.